The TCR beta chain described here comes from a study of human thymus T cells. Assay used: immunoSEQ multiplex PCR; TCRdb lists only in-frame clones, some missing. The table has about 130,000 clones, about 93% seen once. Thymic tissue was derived from resections collected during corrective heart surgery. Donor material was obtained from healthy Finnish infants undergoing corrective surgery for congenital heart defects. This clone was recorded once. Its specificity is unknown. General observations from the study: Related research reported highly overlapping thymic repertoires among unrelated individuals.

V was cut by 2 bases and J by 8 bases, with 15 bases left in between. This CDR3 is 15 amino acids long. Germline assignment: CDR1 MDHEN and CDR2 SYDVKM. This TCR came from a boy younger than two with a congenital heart defect but otherwise immunologically healthy. V usage is TRBV28 and J usage is TRBJ1-4; no definite D call. The specimen sequenced was thymus tissue. The CDR3 region is CASSLEWPRGEKLFF. In nucleotides, the CDR3 is TGTGCCAGCAGTTTAGAATGGCCCAGAGGGGAAAAACTGTTTTTT.